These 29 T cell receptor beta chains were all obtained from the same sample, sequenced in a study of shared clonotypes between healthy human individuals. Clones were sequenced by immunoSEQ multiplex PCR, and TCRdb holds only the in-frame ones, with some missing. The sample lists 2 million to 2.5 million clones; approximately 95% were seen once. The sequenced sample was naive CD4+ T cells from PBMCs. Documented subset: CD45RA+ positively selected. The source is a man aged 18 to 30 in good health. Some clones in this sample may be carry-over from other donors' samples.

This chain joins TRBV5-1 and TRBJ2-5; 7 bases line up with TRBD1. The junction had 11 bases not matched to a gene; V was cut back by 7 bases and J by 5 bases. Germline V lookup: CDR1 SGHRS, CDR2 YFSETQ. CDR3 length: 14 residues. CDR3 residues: CASGRQGDRETQYF. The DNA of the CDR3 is TGCGCCAGCGGCCGTCAGGGGGATCGGGAGACCCAGTACTTC.

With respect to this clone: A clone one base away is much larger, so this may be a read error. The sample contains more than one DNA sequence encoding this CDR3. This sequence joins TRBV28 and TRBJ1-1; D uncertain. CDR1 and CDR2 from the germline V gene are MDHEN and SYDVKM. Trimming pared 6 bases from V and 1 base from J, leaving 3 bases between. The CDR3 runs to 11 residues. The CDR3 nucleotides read TGTGCCAGCAGCTGGAACACTGAAGCTTTCTTT. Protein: CASSWNTEAFF.

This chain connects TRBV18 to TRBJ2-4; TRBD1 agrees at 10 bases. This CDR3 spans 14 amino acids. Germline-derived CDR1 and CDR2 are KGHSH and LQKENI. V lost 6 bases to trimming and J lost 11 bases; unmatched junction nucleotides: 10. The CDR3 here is CASSPGTGEYVQYF. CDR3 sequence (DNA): TGTGCCAGCTCGCCCGGGACAGGGGAATACGTTCAGTACTTC.

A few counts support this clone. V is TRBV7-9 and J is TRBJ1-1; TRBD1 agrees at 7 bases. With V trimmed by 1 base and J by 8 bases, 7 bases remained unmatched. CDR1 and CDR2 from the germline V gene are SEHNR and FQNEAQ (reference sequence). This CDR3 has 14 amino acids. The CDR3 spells CASSLGPLDREAFF. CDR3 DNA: TGTGCCAGCAGCTTAGGCCCCTTGGACAGGGAAGCTTTCTTT.

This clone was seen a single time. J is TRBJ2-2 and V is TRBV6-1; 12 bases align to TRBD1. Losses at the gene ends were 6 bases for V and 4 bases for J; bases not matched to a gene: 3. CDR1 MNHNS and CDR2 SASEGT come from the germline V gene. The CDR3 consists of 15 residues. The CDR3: CASRRDRGPTGELFF. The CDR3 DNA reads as TGTGCCAGCAGGAGGGACAGGGGGCCCACCGGGGAGCTGTTTTTT.

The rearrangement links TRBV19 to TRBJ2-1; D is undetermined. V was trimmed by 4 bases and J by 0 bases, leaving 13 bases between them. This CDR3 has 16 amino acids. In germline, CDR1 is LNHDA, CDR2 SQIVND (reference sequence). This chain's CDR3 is CASSTMDAYSYNEQFF. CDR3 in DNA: TGTGCCAGTAGTACGATGGACGCTTACTCCTACAATGAGCAGTTCTTC. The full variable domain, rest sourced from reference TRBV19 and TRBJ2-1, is DGGITQSPKYLFRKEGQNVTLSCEQNLNHDAMYWYRQDPGQGLRLIYYSQIVNDFQKGDIAEGYSVSREKKESFPLTVTSAQKNPTAFYLCASSTMDAYSYNEQFFGPGTRLTVL.

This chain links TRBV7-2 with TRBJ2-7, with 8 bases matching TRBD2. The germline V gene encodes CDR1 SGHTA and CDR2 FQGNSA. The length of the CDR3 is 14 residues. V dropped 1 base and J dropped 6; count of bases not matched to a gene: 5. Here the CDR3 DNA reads TGTGCCAGCAGCTTAGTGGGGACTAGATCCGAGCAGTACTTC. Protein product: CASSLVGTRSEQYF.

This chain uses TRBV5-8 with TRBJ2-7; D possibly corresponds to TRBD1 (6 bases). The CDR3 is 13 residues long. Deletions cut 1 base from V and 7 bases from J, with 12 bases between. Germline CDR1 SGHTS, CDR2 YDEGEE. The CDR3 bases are TGTGCCAGCAGCTTGCGACAGGCCGGGGAGCAGTACTTC. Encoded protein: CASSLRQAGEQYF.

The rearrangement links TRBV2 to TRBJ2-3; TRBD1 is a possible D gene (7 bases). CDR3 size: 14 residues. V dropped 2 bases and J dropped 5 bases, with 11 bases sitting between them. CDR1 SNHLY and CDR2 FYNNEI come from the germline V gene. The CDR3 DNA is TGTGCCAGCAGTGAACAGGGGGGAGGAGATACGCAGTATTTT. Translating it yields CASSEQGGGDTQYF.

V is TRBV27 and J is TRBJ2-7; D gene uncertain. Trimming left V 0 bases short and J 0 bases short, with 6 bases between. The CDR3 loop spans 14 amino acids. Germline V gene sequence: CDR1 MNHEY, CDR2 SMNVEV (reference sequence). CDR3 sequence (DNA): TGTGCCAGCAGTTTATCGATTGTCTCCTACGAGCAGTACTTC. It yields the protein CASSLSIVSYEQYF.

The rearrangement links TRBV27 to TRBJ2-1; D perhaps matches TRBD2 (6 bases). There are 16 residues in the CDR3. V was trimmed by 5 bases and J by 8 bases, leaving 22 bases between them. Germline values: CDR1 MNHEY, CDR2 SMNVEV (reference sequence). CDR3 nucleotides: TGTGCCAGCAGTGAACTCCCATCCGGGAGAAAGGATGAGCAGTTCTTC. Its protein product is CASSELPSGRKDEQFF.

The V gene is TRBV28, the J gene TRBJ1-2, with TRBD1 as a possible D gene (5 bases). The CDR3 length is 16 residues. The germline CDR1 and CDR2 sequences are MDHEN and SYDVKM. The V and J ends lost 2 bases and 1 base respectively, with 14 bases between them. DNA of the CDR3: TGTGCCAGCAGTTTAGGGATGGGACTAATTAACTATGGCTACACCTTC. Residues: CASSLGMGLINYGYTF.

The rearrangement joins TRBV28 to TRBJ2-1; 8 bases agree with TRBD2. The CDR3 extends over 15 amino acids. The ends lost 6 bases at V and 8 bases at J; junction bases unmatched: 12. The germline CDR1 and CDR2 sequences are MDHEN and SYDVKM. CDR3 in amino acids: CASSPAGGRTDEQFF. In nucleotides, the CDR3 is TGTGCCAGCAGCCCTGCGGGCGGGAGGACCGATGAGCAGTTCTTC.

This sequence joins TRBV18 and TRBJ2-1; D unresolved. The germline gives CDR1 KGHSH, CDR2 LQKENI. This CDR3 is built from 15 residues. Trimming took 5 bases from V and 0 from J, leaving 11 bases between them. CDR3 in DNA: TGTGCCAGCTCATTCTCTAGGAGCTCCTACAATGAGCAGTTCTTC. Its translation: CASSFSRSSYNEQFF.

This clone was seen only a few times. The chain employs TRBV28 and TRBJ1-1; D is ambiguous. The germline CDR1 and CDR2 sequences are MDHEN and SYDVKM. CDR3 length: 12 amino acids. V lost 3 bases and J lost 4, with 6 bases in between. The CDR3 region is CASSFSLTEAFF. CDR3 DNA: TGTGCCAGCAGTTTCTCACTCACTGAAGCTTTCTTT.

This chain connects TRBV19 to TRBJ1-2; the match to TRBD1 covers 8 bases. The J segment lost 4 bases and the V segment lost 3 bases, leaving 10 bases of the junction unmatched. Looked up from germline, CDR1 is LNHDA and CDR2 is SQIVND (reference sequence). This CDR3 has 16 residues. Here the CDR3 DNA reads TGTGCCAGTAGTATCCTGCAGGGGGCTGTTGTCTATGGCTACACCTTC. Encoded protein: CASSILQGAVVYGYTF. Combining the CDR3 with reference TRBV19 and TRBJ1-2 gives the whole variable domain DGGITQSPKYLFRKEGQNVTLSCEQNLNHDAMYWYRQDPGQGLRLIYYSQIVNDFQKGDIAEGYSVSREKKESFPLTVTSAQKNPTAFYLCASSILQGAVVYGYTFGSGTRLTVV.

The CDR3 spells CASSPAGHRVGGLNTEAFF. CDR3 in DNA: TGTGCCAGCAGCCCGGCGGGGCACAGGGTCGGTGGGCTGAACACTGAAGCTTTCTTT. The chain carries TRBV11-1 and TRBJ1-1; tentative D call: TRBD1 (6 bases). The V gene's germline CDR1 is SGHAT and CDR2 FQDESV (reference sequence). This CDR3 has 19 amino acids. V was pared by 5 bases and J by 0 bases, with 25 bases between.

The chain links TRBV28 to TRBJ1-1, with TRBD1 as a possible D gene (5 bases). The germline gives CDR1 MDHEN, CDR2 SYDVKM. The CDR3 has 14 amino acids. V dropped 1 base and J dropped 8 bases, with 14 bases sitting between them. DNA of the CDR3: TGTGCCAGCAGTTTATTACCGGGGGTAGCAGAAGCTTTCTTT. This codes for CASSLLPGVAEAFF.

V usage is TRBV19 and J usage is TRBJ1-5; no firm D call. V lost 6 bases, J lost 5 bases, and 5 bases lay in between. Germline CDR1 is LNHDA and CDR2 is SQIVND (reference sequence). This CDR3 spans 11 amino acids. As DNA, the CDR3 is TGTGCCAGTAGGGGTGATCAGCCCCAGCATTTT. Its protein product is CASRGDQPQHF.

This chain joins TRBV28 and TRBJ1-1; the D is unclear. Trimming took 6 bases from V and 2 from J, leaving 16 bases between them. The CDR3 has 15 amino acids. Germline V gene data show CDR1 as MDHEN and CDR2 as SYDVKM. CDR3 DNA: TGTGCCAGCAGCCTACGGGTTAGGTTCAACACTGAAGCTTTCTTT. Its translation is CASSLRVRFNTEAFF.

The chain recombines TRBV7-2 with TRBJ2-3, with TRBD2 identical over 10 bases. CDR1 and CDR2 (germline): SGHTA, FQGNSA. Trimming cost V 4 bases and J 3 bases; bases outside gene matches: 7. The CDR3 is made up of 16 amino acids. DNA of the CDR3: TGTGCCAGCAGCTCCCCTCGAGCGGGAGGGACAGATACGCAGTATTTT. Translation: CASSSPRAGGTDTQYF.

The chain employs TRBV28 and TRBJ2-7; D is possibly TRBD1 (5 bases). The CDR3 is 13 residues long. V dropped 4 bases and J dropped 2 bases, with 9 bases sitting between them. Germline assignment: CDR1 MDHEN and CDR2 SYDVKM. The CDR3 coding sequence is TGTGCCAGCAGTTATGGGGCGACCTACGAGCAGTACTTC. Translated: CASSYGATYEQYF.

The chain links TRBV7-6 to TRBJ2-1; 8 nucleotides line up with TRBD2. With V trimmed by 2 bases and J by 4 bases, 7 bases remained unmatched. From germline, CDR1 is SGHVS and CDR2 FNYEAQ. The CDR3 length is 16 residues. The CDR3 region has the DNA TGTGCCAGCAGCTTAAGTTTAGCGGGGAATTACAATGAGCAGTTCTTC. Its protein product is CASSLSLAGNYNEQFF.

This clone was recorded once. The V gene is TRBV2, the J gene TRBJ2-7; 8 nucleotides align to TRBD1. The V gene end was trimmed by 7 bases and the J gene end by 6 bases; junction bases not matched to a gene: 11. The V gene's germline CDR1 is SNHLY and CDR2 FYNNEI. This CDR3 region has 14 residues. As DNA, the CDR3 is TGTGCCAGCACCCGGAGGGACAGGAGGGGCGAGCAGTACTTC. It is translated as CASTRRDRRGEQYF.

The CDR3 coding sequence is TGTGCCAGCAGGCTCTCTGGAAACACCATATATTTT. Protein product: CASRLSGNTIYF. The chain recombines TRBV14 with TRBJ1-3; no clear D gene. This CDR3 has 12 amino acids. The ends were cut back, 6 bases at V and 0 bases at J, with 3 bases in the middle. Germline V CDR1 and CDR2: SGHDN, FVKESK.

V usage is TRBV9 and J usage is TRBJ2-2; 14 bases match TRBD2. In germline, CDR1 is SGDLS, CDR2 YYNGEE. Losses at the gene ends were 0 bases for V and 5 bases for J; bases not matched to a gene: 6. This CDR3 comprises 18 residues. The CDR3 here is CASSVDGTSGRRTGELFF. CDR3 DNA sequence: TGTGCCAGCAGCGTAGATGGGACTAGCGGGAGAAGGACCGGGGAGCTGTTTTTT.

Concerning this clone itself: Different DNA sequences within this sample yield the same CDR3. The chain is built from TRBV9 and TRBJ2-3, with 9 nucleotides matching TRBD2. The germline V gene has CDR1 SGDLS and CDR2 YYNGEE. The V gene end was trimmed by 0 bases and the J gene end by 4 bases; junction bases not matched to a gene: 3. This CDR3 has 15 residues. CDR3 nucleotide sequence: TGTGCCAGCAGCGTAGTGGCGGGAGGGTCAGATACGCAGTATTTT. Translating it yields CASSVVAGGSDTQYF.

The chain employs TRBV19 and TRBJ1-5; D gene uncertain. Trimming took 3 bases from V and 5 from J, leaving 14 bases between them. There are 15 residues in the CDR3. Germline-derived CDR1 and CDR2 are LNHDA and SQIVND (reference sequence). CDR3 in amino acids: CASSMYSGADQPQHF. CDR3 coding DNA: TGTGCCAGTAGTATGTATAGCGGAGCGGATCAGCCCCAGCATTTT.

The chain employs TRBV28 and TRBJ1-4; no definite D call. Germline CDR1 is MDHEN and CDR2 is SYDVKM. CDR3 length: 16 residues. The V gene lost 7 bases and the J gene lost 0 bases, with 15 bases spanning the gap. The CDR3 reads CASNPTALTTNEKLFF. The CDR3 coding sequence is TGTGCCAGCAATCCAACAGCATTGACAACTAATGAAAAACTGTTTTTT.